Shown below are 25 T cell receptor beta chains from a single sample sequenced in a study of blood T cell repertoires in COVID-19. Produced via immunoSEQ multiplex PCR; TCRdb's table is partial and in-frame only. The table lists roughly 220,000 clones, about 78% of them singletons, with approximately 6% in the top ten. The sample consisted of peripheral blood. Receptors were obtained from a woman in her seventies with acute or convalescent COVID-19.

CDR3 residues: CASRRQGAREEQYF. CDR3 nucleotides: TGTGCCAGCAGGAGACAGGGGGCTCGGGAGGAGCAGTACTTC. The chain is built from TRBV27 and TRBJ2-7; 10 positions match TRBD1. V dropped 6 bases and J dropped 7; count of bases not matched to a gene: 9. This CDR3 has 14 residues. Germline V gene lookup returns CDR1 MNHEY and CDR2 SMNVEV (reference sequence).

The chain couples TRBV19 to TRBJ1-5; D call uncertain. Between the trimmed V and J ends, which lost 7 bases and 0 bases, there was a span of 34 bases. CDR3 length: 22 residues. Germline CDR1 and CDR2: LNHDA and SQIVND (reference sequence). CDR3 nucleotides: TGTGCCAGTACCCCCTCCACCCTAGGAGGACCGGGAGGGCTATATAGCAATCAGCCCCAGCATTTT. Its protein product is CASTPSTLGGPGGLYSNQPQHF.

V and J are TRBV3-1 (or the pseudogene TRBV3-2) and TRBJ1-3; 8 positions agree with TRBD1. J was trimmed by 0 bases and V by 3 bases; bases with no gene match: 4. This CDR3 comprises 16 residues. Per germline, CDR1 LGHDT and CDR2 YNNKEL (reference sequence). The CDR3 sequence: CASSHGQGASGNTIYF. The CDR3 DNA reads as TGTGCCAGCAGCCATGGACAGGGAGCCTCTGGAAACACCATATATTTT.

The chain is built from TRBV5-1 and TRBJ1-1; no clear D gene. Germline CDR1 SGHRS, CDR2 YFSETQ. CDR3 length: 13 residues. V was pared by 0 bases and J by 10 bases, with 13 bases between. Here the CDR3 reads CASSLEGGLGAFF. The CDR3 nucleotides are TGCGCCAGCAGCTTGGAAGGCGGCCTGGGAGCTTTCTTT.

The chain uses TRBV3-1 (or the pseudogene TRBV3-2) and TRBJ2-5; D is possibly TRBD2 (6 bases). V was pared by 3 bases and J by 2 bases, with 19 bases between. The CDR3 is 17 amino acids. Per germline, CDR1 LGHDT and CDR2 YNNKEL (reference sequence). CDR3 DNA: TGTGCCAGCAGCCAGATATCGGGAGACCCAAAGCAAGAGACCCAGTACTTC. It encodes CASSQISGDPKQETQYF.

The chain joins TRBV11-2 to TRBJ1-2; 9 bases match TRBD1. This CDR3 spans 14 amino acids. The ends lost 5 bases at V and 3 bases at J; junction bases unmatched: 4. The V gene's germline CDR1 is SGHAT and CDR2 FQNNGV. The CDR3 coding sequence is TGTGCCAGCAGCAAGACAGGGGGATACTATGGCTACACCTTC. Protein sequence: CASSKTGGYYGYTF. Together with reference TRBV11-2 and TRBJ1-2, the CDR3 gives the full variable domain: EAGVAQSPRYKIIEKRQSVAFWCNPISGHATLYWYQQILGQGPKLLIQFQNNGVVDDSQLPKDRFSAERLKGVDSTLKIQPAKLEDSAVYLCASSKTGGYYGYTFGSGTRLTVV.

The CDR3 region has the DNA TGTGCCAGCAGTGACGGGACAGGCACAGATACGCAGTATTTT. Its protein product is CASSDGTGTDTQYF. The J gene is TRBJ2-3, the V gene TRBV6-4, with 7 nucleotides matching TRBD1. The CDR3 runs to 14 residues. Germline lookup yields CDR1 MRHNA and CDR2 SNTAGT. Trimming at V came to 2 bases and at J to 1 base, leaving 0 bases not matched to a gene.

The chain uses TRBV2 and TRBJ2-2; 9 bases are a match to TRBD2. Per germline, CDR1 SNHLY and CDR2 FYNNEI. Losses at the gene ends were 7 bases for V and 4 bases for J; bases not matched to a gene: 7. The CDR3 extends over 15 amino acids. This chain's CDR3 is CASKIAGAVTGELFF. The CDR3 bases are TGTGCCAGCAAGATAGCGGGAGCGGTCACCGGGGAGCTGTTTTTT. Combining the CDR3 with reference TRBV2 and TRBJ2-2 gives the whole variable domain EPEVTQTPSHQVTQMGQEVILRCVPISNHLYFYWYRQILGQKVEFLVSFYNNEISEKSEIFDDQFSVERPDGSNFTLKIRSTKLEDSAMYFCASKIAGAVTGELFFGEGSRLTVL.

The chain couples TRBV15 to TRBJ2-7; D gene unclear. The CDR3 spans 14 residues. Trimming took 0 bases from V and 0 from J, leaving 6 bases between them. Germline V lookup: CDR1 LNHNV, CDR2 YYDKDF (reference sequence). CDR3 in amino acids: CATSRDQRSYEQYF. Written as DNA, the CDR3 is TGTGCCACCAGCAGAGATCAGCGCTCCTACGAGCAGTACTTC.

The gene calls are TRBV29-1 and TRBJ1-1; TRBD1 agrees at 8 bases. After removal of 4 bases from V and 4 bases from J, the junction contained 14 bases not matched to a gene. The CDR3 has 16 amino acids. Germline V gene sequence: CDR1 SQVTM, CDR2 ANQGSEA. The CDR3 DNA follows: TGCAGCGTTGTTTTGTCAGGGGGCGCGACGGGCACTGAAGCTTTCTTT. Translating gives CSVVLSGGATGTEAFF.

This chain connects TRBV11-3 to TRBJ1-1; unclear D gene. Germline-derived CDR1 and CDR2 are SGHNT and YENEEA. The V end lost 1 base, the J end lost 1 base, and 7 bases lay between the germline ends. This CDR3 comprises 14 residues. The CDR3 spells CASSLGRGNTEAFF. The CDR3 bases are TGTGCCAGCAGCTTAGGACGGGGGAACACTGAAGCTTTCTTT.

The chain is built from TRBV15 and TRBJ2-7, with D possibly TRBD1 on 7 matching bases. Germline loops: CDR1 LNHNV, CDR2 YYDKDF (reference sequence). The CDR3 is 16 amino acids. Trimming took off 1 base at V and 0 bases at J, with 13 bases between the two ends. The CDR3 region has the DNA TGTGCCACCAGCAGAGGCGGGGACAGTTTCTCCTACGAGCAGTACTTC. This encodes CATSRGGDSFSYEQYF.

This clone was counted a few times. The V gene is TRBV7-9, the J gene TRBJ1-4; 8 bases fit TRBD1. V shed 3 bases and J 7 bases; nucleotides not matched to a gene: 4. CDR3 length: 14 amino acids. Looked up from germline, CDR1 is SEHNR and CDR2 is FQNEAQ (reference sequence). CDR3 in amino acids: CASSLGRGPEKLFF. In nucleotides, the CDR3 is TGTGCCAGCAGCTTGGGCAGGGGGCCTGAAAAACTGTTTTTT.

This rearrangement joins TRBV7-2 to TRBJ1-1; 7 bases match TRBD1. Looked up from germline, CDR1 is SGHTA and CDR2 is FQGNSA. V shed 3 bases, J shed 3 bases, and the junction held 7 bases outside the gene matches. The CDR3 spans 15 residues. DNA for the CDR3: TGTGCCAGCAGCTTTGGTGCAGGGGGTGACACTGAAGCTTTCTTT. Translated, it gives CASSFGAGGDTEAFF.

The rearrangement uses TRBV28 and TRBJ1-5; TRBD1 is a possible D gene (5 bases). There are 15 residues in the CDR3. Trimming cost V 3 bases and J 2 bases, with 11 bases left between them. The germline gives CDR1 MDHEN, CDR2 SYDVKM. CDR3 in amino acids: CASSLDTGGNQPQHF. The CDR3 bases are TGTGCCAGCAGTTTGGACACCGGTGGCAATCAGCCCCAGCATTTT.

CDR3 DNA sequence: TGTGCCAGCAGCGGACTAGCGCGAGCAGATGAGCAGTTCTTC. Translated: CASSGLARADEQFF. The genes are TRBV28 and TRBJ2-1; 9 positions agree with TRBD2. This CDR3 has 14 amino acids. The germline gives CDR1 MDHEN, CDR2 SYDVKM. The J segment lost 8 bases and the V segment lost 6 bases, leaving 8 bases of the junction unmatched.

The count of this clone is one. V gene TRBV6-1 combines with J gene TRBJ2-7, with D possibly being TRBD1 (5 bases). Germline V gene data show CDR1 as MNHNS and CDR2 as SASEGT. CDR3 length: 15 residues. V dropped 1 base and J dropped 4 bases, with 14 bases sitting between them. The CDR3 protein is CASSEVTGTHYEQYF. The CDR3 DNA sequence: TGTGCCAGCAGTGAAGTAACAGGCACCCATTACGAGCAGTACTTC.

The CDR3 spells CASSPGLAGGHEQFF. In nucleotides, the CDR3 is TGCGCCAGCAGCCCTGGACTAGCGGGAGGTCATGAGCAGTTCTTC. The genes are TRBV4-1 and TRBJ2-1; 14 positions match TRBD2. V lost 4 bases to trimming and J lost 8 bases; unmatched junction nucleotides: 4. The CDR3 totals 15 residues. Germline V CDR1 and CDR2: MGHRA, YSYEKL.

The chain has TRBV11-2 and TRBJ2-7; the D gene is possibly TRBD1 (6 bases). This CDR3 contains 14 residues. The germline CDR1 and CDR2 sequences are SGHAT and FQNNGV. With 5 bases removed from V and 6 bases from J, the gap between germline ends came to 17 bases. DNA for the CDR3: TGTGCCAGCAGCGCTCAAGGGGGATTAAGCGAGCAGTACTTC. Translating gives CASSAQGGLSEQYF.

The chain recombines TRBV5-6 with TRBJ2-7; 7 nucleotides line up with TRBD1. This CDR3 has 13 residues. V lost 3 bases to trimming and J lost 11 bases; unmatched junction nucleotides: 11. Germline V gene sequence: CDR1 SGHDT, CDR2 YYEEEE. The chain's CDR3 is CASSWGQNAAKYF. The CDR3 nucleotides are TGTGCCAGCAGCTGGGGACAGAACGCCGCGAAGTACTTC.

The V gene is TRBV7-2, the J gene TRBJ1-6; 7 nucleotides line up with TRBD1. The CDR3 length is 15 residues. Trimming removed 5 bases from V and 13 bases from J; junction bases left unmatched: 14. CDR1 and CDR2 from the germline V gene are SGHTA and FQGNSA. CDR3 sequence: CASSRSGTESRPLHF. DNA for the CDR3: TGTGCCAGCAGCAGATCCGGGACAGAGTCTAGGCCCCTCCACTTT.

This clone was seen a few times. This chain links TRBV25-1 with TRBJ1-1; possibly TRBD1 for D (6 bases). This CDR3 spans 12 amino acids. The germline V and J ends were trimmed by 8 bases and 2 bases, with 9 bases remaining between them. Germline values: CDR1 MGHDK, CDR2 SYGVNS. The CDR3: CASRGGNTEAFF. The CDR3 DNA reads TGTGCCAGCCGAGGGGGTAACACTGAAGCTTTCTTT.

The V and J genes are TRBV24-1 and TRBJ2-5, with TRBD2 as a possible D gene (6 bases). Trimming shortened V by 5 bases and J by 5 bases, and 17 bases separated the two germline ends. The germline V gene encodes CDR1 KGHDR and CDR2 SFDVKD. The CDR3 is 15 amino acids. The CDR3 bases are TGTGCCACCAGTGGTTTACCGGGAGACAGTGAGACCCAGTACTTC. It is translated as CATSGLPGDSETQYF.

This chain connects TRBV5-1 to TRBJ1-2; a weak D match, TRBD1 (6 bases). Germline assignment: CDR1 SGHRS and CDR2 YFSETQ. The CDR3 has 18 residues. V lost 0 bases, J lost 6 bases, and 24 bases lay in between. Here the CDR3 DNA reads TGCGCCAGCAGCTTGGAAGGGCAAGACAGGCTAGCTGCTGATGGCTACACCTTC. Amino acid sequence: CASSLEGQDRLAADGYTF.

The chain has TRBV9 and TRBJ2-5; 8 nucleotides line up with TRBD2. J gave up 4 bases and V 4 bases, and 3 bases lay outside the gene matches. Germline V gene lookup returns CDR1 SGDLS and CDR2 YYNGEE. The CDR3 length is 13 residues. CDR3 in DNA: TGTGCCAGCAGCCTTGCGGGAGGAGAGACCCAGTACTTC. It specifies CASSLAGGETQYF.